This is a list of T cell receptor beta chains from one sample in a study of T cells in Graves' hyperthyroidism and ophthalmopathy. TCRdb reprocessed the multiplex PCR reads with MiXCR, giving one entry per CDR3 protein. The table has more than 350,000 distinct CDR3 sequences, roughly 15% seen once. Sequencing was done on a sample of blood. The origin of the receptors is a woman in her fifties or sixties with Graves' ophthalmopathy. Each CDR3 is given with its conserved first and last residue. D genes are given only for firm matches. Expanded clones are given a class, and other clones once, few, many or no size at all.

J gene,CDR3 length,V gene,D gene,clone size,CDR3 protein
TRBJ2-3,14,TRBV2,-,many,CASRATGGTDTQYF
TRBJ1-6,15,TRBV7-8,-,-,CASSLAGRDNSPLHF
TRBJ2-5,12,TRBV11-2,-,many,CASSPTGPTKYF
TRBJ1-1,13,TRBV12-3/TRBV12-4,-,many,CASSLGGFGEAFF
TRBJ2-7,16,TRBV4-2,TRBD2,-,CASSGRLAGESYEQYF
TRBJ2-5,15,TRBV6-1,-,many,CASIPGGGLKETQYF
TRBJ2-7,16,TRBV28,-,-,CASSTIKGAGTYEQYF
TRBJ2-3,15,TRBV6-1,-,many,CASTLGLDRTDTQYF
TRBJ2-7,14,TRBV14,-,few,CASSQSASRREQYF
TRBJ1-1,13,TRBV27,-,few,CASSYGALGEAFF
TRBJ1-1,16,TRBV3-1,-,many,CASSPRAGGASTEAFF
TRBJ2-7,12,TRBV2,-,many,CASTKNQKEQYF
TRBJ2-5,13,TRBV28,TRBD1,-,CASRRQGRETQYF
TRBJ2-3,19,TRBV20-1,-,few,CSAQRINLMADPLTDTQYF
TRBJ1-6,14,TRBV10-2,-,-,CASSDREWSSPLHF
TRBJ1-4,15,TRBV7-2,-,few,CASSSSGACDEKLFF
TRBJ2-3,15,TRBV7-9,TRBD2,many,CASTGISGASDTQYF
TRBJ2-1,13,TRBV7-9,-,few,CASRPGTLNEQFF
TRBJ2-1,15,TRBV20-1,-,many,CSPEGASASYNEQFF
TRBJ2-1,14,TRBV27,-,many,CASMARQVYGEQFF
TRBJ1-6,15,TRBV27,-,-,CASSSQGDRDSPLHF
TRBJ1-1,15,TRBV28,-,many,CASSPPGRILTEAFF
TRBJ2-2,11,TRBV12-3/TRBV12-4,-,-,CASTRRGELFF
TRBJ2-5,15,TRBV11-2,TRBD2,many,CASSFREAGAPTQYF
TRBJ2-7,16,TRBV6-1,TRBD2,many,CASSSRVAGLSYEQYF
TRBJ1-5,13,TRBV11-2,-,many,CASRGMSNQPQHF
TRBJ1-2,12,TRBV2,-,-,CASSTDRYGYTF
TRBJ1-6,12,TRBV15,-,many,CATRDYNSPLHF
TRBJ2-4,13,TRBV29-1,TRBD1,-,CSVEKGAKNIQYF
TRBJ2-4,14,TRBV29-1,TRBD2,few,CSVGGRAGGNIQYF
TRBJ1-3,14,TRBV9,-,many,CASSVGSSGNTIYF
TRBJ2-3,15,TRBV5-1,-,many,CASSTDRGGADTQYF
TRBJ2-7,14,TRBV6-4,TRBD1,few,CASSVDRGSYEQYF
TRBJ2-3,16,TRBV7-9,TRBD1,many,CASSSAGGHLEDTQYF
TRBJ2-2,15,TRBV5-1,TRBD1,many,CASSLRTGEAGELFF
TRBJ1-2,12,TRBV9,-,-,CASKDTGRGYTF
TRBJ2-3,16,TRBV10-2,TRBD1,many,CASTNPDRGSTDTQYF
TRBJ1-1,9,TRBV5-5,-,many,CARACGAFF
TRBJ2-5,16,TRBV5-5,TRBD1,few,CASSSQTGGYQETQYF
TRBJ2-5,15,TRBV5-5,-,few,CASSEYDSPVETQYF
TRBJ2-4,14,TRBV7-9,-,many,CASSLDRGANIQYF
TRBJ2-7,17,TRBV7-9,-,many,CASSSTYSGTVIVEQYF
TRBJ2-5,14,TRBV10-3,-,many,CAIRAARGSETQYF
TRBJ2-2,15,TRBV7-2,-,many,CASSPGTGMSGELFF
TRBJ2-1,15,TRBV29-1,-,-,CSVEGRSSSYNEQFF
TRBJ1-4,15,TRBV7-9,TRBD1,many,CASSSTDRVVEKLFF